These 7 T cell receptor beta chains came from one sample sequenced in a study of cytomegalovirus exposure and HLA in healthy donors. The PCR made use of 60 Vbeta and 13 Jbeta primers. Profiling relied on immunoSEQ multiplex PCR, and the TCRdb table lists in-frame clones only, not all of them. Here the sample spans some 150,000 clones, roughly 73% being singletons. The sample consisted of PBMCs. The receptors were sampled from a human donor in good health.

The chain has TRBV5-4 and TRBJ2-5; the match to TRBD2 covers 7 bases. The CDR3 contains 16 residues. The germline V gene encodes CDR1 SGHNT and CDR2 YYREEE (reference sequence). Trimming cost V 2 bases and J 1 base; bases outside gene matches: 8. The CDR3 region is CASSFFAGETQETQYF. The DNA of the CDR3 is TGTGCCAGCAGCTTTTTTGCGGGGGAAACCCAAGAGACCCAGTACTTC. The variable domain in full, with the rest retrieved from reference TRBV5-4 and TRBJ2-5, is ETGVTQSPTHLIKTRGQQVTLRCSSQSGHNTVSWYQQALGQGPQFIFQYYREEENGRGNFPPRFSGLQFPNYSSELNVNALELDDSALYLCASSFFAGETQETQYFGPGTRLLVL.

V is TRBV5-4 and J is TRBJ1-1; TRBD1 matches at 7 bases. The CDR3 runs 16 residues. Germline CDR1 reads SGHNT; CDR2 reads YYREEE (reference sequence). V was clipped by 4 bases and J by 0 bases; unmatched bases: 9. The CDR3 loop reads CASSVSPGQMNTEAFF. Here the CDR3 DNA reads TGTGCCAGCAGCGTGAGCCCGGGACAGATGAACACTGAAGCTTTCTTT.

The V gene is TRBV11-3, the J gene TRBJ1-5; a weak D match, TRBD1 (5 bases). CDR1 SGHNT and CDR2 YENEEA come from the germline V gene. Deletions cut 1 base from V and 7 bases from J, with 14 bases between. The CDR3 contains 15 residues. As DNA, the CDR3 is TGTGCCAGCAGCTTAGGTCAGGGCCGAAACCAGCCCCAGCATTTT. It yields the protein CASSLGQGRNQPQHF.

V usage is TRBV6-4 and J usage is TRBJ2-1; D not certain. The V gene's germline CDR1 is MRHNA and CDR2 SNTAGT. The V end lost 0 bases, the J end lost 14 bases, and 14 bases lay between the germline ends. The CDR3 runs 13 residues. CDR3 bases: TGTGCCAGCAGTGACTCCAGCGAGACGGCGAAGTTCTTC. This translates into CASSDSSETAKFF.

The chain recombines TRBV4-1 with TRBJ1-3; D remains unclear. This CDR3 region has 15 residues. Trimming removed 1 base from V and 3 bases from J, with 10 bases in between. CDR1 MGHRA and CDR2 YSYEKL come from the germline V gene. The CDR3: CASSQVQFDGNTIYF. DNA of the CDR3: TGCGCCAGCAGCCAAGTCCAGTTTGATGGAAACACCATATATTTT.

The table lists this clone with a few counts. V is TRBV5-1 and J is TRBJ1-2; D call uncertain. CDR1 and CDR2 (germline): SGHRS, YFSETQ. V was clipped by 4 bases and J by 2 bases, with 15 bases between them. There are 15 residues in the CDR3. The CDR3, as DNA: TGCGCCAGCAGCCCGAGTATAGATCGAAACTATGGCTACACCTTC. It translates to CASSPSIDRNYGYTF.

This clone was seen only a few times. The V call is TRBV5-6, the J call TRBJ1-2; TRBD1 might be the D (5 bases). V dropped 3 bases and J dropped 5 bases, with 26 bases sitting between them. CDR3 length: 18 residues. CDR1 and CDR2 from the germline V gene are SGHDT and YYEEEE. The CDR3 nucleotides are TGTGCCAGCAGCTCGCGACAGCTCAACCAACACGTAAAATATGGCTACACCTTC. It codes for CASSSRQLNQHVKYGYTF.